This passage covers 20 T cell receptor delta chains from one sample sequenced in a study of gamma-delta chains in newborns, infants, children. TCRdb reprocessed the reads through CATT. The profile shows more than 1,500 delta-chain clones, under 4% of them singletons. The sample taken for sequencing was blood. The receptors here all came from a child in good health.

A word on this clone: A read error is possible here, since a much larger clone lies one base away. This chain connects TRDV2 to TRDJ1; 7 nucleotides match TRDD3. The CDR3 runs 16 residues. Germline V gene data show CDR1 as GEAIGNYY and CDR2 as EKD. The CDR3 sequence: CACEGLGISKLDNLIF. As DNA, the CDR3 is TGTGCCTGTGAGGGACTGGGGATATCGAAATTGGATAACCTCATCTTT.

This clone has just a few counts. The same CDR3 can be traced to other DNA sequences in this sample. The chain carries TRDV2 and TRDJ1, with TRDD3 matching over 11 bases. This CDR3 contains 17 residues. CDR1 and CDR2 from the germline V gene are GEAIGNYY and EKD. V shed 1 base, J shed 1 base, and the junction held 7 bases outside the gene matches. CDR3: CACDTLGDISFTDKLIF. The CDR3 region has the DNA TGTGCCTGTGACACACTGGGGGATATATCCTTCACCGATAAACTCATCTTT.

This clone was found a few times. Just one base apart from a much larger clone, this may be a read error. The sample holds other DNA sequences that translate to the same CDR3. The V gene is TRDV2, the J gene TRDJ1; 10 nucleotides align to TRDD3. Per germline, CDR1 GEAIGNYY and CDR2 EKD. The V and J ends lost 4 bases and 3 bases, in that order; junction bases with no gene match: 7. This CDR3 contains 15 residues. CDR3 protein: CACDPLGDRSDKLIF. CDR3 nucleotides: TGTGCCTGTGATCCCCTGGGGGATAGATCCGATAAACTCATCTTT.

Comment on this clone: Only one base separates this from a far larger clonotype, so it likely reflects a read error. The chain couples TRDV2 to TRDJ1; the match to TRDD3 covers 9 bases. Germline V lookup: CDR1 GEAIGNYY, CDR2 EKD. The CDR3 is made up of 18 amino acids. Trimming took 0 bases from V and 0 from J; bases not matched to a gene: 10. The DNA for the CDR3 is TGTGCCTGTGACACCGTGACTGGGGGACACCGGTACACCGATAAACTCATCTTT. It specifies CACDTVTGGHRYTDKLIF.

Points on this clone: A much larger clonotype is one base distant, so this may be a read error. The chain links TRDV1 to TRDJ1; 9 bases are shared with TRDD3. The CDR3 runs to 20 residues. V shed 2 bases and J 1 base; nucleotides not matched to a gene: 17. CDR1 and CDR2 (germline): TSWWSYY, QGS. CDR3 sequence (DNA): TGTGCTCTTGGGGAATCTTACTCTGCGGTCTGGGGGATTGGCACCGATAAACTCATCTTT. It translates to CALGESYSAVWGIGTDKLIF.

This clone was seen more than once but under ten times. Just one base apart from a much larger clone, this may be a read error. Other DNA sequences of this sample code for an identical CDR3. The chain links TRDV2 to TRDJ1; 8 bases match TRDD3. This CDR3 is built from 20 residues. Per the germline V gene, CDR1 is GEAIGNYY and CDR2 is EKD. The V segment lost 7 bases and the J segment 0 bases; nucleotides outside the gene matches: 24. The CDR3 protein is CACDGVSGTGGREYTDKLIF. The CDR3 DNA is TGTGCCTGCGACGGGGTTTCTGGAACTGGGGGTCGCGAGTACACCGATAAACTCATCTTT.

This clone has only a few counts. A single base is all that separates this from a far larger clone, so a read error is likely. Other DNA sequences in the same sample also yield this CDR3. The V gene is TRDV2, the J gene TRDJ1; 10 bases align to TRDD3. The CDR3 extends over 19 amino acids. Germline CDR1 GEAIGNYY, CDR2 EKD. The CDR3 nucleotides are TGCGCCTGTGACGCTGTCGTACTGGGGGATCTCCTACACACCGATAAACTCATCTTT. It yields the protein CACDAVVLGDLLHTDKLIF.

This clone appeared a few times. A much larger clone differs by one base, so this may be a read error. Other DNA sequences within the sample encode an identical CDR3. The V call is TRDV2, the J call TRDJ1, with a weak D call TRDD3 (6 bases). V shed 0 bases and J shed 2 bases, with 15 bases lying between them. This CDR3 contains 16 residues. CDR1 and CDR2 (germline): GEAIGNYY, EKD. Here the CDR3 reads CACDTVGGPPTDKLIF. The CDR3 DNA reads TGTGCCTGTGACACCGTGGGGGGCCCTCCAACCGATAAACTCATCTTT.

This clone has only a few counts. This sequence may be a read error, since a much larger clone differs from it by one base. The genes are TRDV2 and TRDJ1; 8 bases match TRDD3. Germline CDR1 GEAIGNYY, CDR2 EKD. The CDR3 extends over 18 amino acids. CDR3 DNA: TGTGCCTGTGACGGGGTTGGATTACTGGGGGCGGACACCGATAAACCCATCTTT. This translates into CACDGVGLLGADTDKPIF.

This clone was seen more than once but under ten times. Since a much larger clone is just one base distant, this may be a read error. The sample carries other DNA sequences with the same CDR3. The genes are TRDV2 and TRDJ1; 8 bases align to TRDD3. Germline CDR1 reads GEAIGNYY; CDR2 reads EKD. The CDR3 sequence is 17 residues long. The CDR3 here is CACDRLGAPEYTDKLIF. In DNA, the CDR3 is TGCGCCTGTGACCGACTGGGGGCCCCCGAGTACACCGATAAACTCATCTTT.

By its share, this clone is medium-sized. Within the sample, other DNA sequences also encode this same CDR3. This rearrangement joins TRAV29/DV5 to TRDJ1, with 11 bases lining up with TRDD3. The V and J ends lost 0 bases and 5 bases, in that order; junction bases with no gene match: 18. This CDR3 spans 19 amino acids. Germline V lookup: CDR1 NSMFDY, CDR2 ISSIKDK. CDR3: CAASARNFLGDTGTDKLIF. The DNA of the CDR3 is TGTGCAGCAAGCGCGCGAAACTTTCTGGGGGATACCGGGACTGATAAACTCATCTTT.

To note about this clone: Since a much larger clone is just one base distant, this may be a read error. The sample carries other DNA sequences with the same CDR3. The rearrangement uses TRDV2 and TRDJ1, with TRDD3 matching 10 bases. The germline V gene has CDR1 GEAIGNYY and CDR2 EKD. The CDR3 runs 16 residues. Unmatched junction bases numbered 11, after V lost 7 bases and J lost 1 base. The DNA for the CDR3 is TGTGCCTGCGATAGACTGGGGGATCCCGCCACCGATAAACTCATCTTT. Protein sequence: CACDRLGDPATDKLIF.

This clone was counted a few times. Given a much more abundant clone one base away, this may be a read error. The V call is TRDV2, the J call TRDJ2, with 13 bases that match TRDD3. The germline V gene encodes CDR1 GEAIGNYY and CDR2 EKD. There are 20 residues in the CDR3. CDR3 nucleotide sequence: TGTGCCTGTGGCACCGTGGTACTGGGGGATACGACCCCGATCGCAGCACAACTCTTCTTT. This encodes CACGTVVLGDTTPIAAQLFF.

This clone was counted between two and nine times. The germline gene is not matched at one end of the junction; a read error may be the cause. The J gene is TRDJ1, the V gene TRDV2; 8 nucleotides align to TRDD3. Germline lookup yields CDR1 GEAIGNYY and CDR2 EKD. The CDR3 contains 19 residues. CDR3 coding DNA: TGCGCCTGTGACACCGTCGGGATGGGGGATCTCAAGTTGGCCGATAAACTCATCTTT. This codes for CACDTVGMGDLKLADKLIF.

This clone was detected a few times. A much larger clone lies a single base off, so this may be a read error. For the CDR3, the DNA is TGTGCCTGTGACTCACTCTTTACTACTGGGGAACCTCACGGGAAACTCACCTTT. This encodes CACDSLFTTGEPHGKLTF. J is TRDJ1 and V is TRDV2, with 7 bases identical to TRDD3. Per germline, CDR1 GEAIGNYY and CDR2 EKD. CDR3 length equals 18 residues.

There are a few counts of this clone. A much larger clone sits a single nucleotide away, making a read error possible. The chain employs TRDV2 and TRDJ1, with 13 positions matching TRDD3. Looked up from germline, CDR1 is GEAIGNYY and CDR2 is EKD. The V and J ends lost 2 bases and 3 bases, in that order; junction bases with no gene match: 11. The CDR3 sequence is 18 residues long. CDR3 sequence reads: CACDSLLGDTVSPDKLIF. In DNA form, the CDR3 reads TGTGCCTGTGACAGCTTACTGGGGGATACGGTTAGTCCCGATAAACTCATCTTT.

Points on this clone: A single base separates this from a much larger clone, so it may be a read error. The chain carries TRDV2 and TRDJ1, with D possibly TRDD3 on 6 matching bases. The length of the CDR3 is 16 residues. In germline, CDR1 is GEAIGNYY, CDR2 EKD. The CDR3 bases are TGTGCCCGTGACCCTGTTCCGGGGATCAATCCCGATAAACTCATCTTT. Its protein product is CARDPVPGINPDKLIF.

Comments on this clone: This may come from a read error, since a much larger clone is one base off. CDR3 region: CAVSARNFLGDTGTDKLIF. The DNA of the CDR3 is TGTGCAGTAAGCGCGCGAAACTTTCTGGGGGATACCGGGACTGATAAACTCATCTTT. The V and J genes are TRAV29/DV5 and TRDJ1; 11 nucleotides agree with TRDD3. The germline V gene has CDR1 NSMFDY and CDR2 ISSIKDK. The CDR3 consists of 19 residues.

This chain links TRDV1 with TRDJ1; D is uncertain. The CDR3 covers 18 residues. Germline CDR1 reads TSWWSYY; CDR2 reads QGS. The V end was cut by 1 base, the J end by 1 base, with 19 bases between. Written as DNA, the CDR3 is TGTGCTCTTGGGGAACAAAGGGCTACTGAGCCGACCACCGATAAACTCATCTTT. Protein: CALGEQRATEPTTDKLIF.

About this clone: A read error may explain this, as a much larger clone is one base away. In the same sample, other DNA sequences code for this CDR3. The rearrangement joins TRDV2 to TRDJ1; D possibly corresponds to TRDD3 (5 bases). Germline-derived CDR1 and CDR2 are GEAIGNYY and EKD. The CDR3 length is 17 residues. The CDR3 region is CACDTVAGLRITDKLIF. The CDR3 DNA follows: TGTGCCTGTGACACCGTGGCTGGGTTACGGATAACCGATAAACTCATCTTC.